The present TCR beta chain was sequenced within a study of T cell responses to AZD1222 COVID-19 vaccine. Study-wide results and caveats: In all cases, repertoires were sampled only after the peak T cell response.

Only in-frame clones appear in the TCRdb table, and some are missing; sequencing was by immunoSEQ multiplex PCR. The table records 66,000 or so clones, 79% of them present only once. Turning to this clone: What it binds is unknown.

Germline lookup yields CDR1 LNHDA and CDR2 SQIVND (reference sequence). This CDR3 has 14 residues. Trimming removed 3 bases from V and 4 bases from J, with 11 bases in between. This receptor was obtained from an adult in good health. The chain carries TRBV19 and TRBJ2-3; no definite D call. Specimen: peripheral blood, collected on day 0 of MenACWY control vaccination. The CDR3 is CASSIGTDSDTQYF. The DNA of the CDR3 is TGTGCCAGTAGTATCGGCACTGACTCAGATACGCAGTATTTT.